The present TCR beta chain was sequenced within a study of cytomegalovirus exposure and HLA in healthy donors. On the study more broadly: Some 80 million unique TCRs from HLA-typed donors were held in an early data release. General study points: An analysis was carried out at a later point. It showed that HLA-associated TCR beta chains were more clonally expanded than equally common non-associated chains. Cytomegalovirus status, reportedly, was diagnosed with high specificity and sensitivity by the classifier. Most subjects' HLA-A and HLA-B alleles were reportedly predicted from TCR beta sequences.

The study ran its PCR with 60 Vbeta and 13 Jbeta primers. TCRdb's table, derived via immunoSEQ multiplex PCR, lists solely in-frame clones and lacks some. In the table there are roughly 120,000 clones, around 83% of which are singletons. Notes on this clone: Its antigen is currently unknown.

Sequenced: PBMCs. This receptor was taken from a man aged 25-40 years in good health and CMV-seropositive.

In DNA form, the CDR3 reads TGTGCCAGCAGCTTGACAGGGGAGGTCGGAACGGGAGAGACCCAGTACTTC. Translating gives CASSLTGEVGTGETQYF. The chain joins TRBV7-8 to TRBJ2-5; the match to TRBD1 covers 8 bases. The CDR3 runs 17 residues. Germline values: CDR1 SGHVS, CDR2 FQNEAQ. The V gene end was trimmed by 3 bases and the J gene end by 4 bases; junction bases not matched to a gene: 13.